This record covers a single T cell receptor (beta chain). In the authors' methods: Amplified reference gene primers provided the basis for estimating nucleated cell counts. Libraries were prepared by immunoSEQ multiplex PCR; TCRdb keeps only in-frame clonotypes and omits some of them. From that table come the V and J calls and clone size; the DNA was used to work out D and trimming. The table has fewer than 200,000 clones, approximately 83% seen once; the top ten hold 7% to 10%. Between the trimmed V and J ends, which lost 6 bases and 2 bases, there was a span of 17 bases. The germline gives CDR1 MDHEN, CDR2 SYDVKM. The CDR3 runs to 15 residues. The sample belongs to a study of blood T cell repertoires in COVID-19.

The clonotype was recovered from a man aged 50-59 years with active or convalescent COVID-19. Sequences were obtained from peripheral blood. The chain carries TRBV28 and TRBJ2-7; D is perhaps TRBD2 (6 bases). CDR3 nucleotide sequence: TGTGCCAGCAGACCTCAGTCCGGCGGGACCTACGAGCAGTACTTC. This sequence encodes CASRPQSGGTYEQYF.